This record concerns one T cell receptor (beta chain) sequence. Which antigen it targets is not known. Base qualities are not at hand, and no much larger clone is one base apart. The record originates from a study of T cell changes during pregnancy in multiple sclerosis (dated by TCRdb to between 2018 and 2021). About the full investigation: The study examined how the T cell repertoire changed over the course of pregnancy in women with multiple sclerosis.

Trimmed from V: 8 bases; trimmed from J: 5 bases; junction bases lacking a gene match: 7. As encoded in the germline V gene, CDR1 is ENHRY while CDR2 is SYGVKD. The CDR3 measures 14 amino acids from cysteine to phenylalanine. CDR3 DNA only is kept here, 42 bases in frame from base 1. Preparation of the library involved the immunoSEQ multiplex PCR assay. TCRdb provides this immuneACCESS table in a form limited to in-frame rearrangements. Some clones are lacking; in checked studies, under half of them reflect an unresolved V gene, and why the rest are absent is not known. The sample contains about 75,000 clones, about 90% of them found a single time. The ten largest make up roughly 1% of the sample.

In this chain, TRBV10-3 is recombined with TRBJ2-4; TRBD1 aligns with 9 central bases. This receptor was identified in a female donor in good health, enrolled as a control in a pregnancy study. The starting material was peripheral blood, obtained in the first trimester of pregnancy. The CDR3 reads CAIGTGMGENIQYF. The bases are TGTGCCATCGGGACAGGGATGGGTGAAAACATTCAGTACTTC.